This T cell receptor beta chain was observed in a study of blood T cell repertoires in COVID-19. The overall study: Acute-phase and convalescent COVID-19 samples originated in the United States, Italy and Spain. In each case, the material was cDNA or gDNA derived from T cells, B-cell-depleted T cells, or PBMCs.

Original methodology: Researchers report that nucleated cell counts were estimated from reference gene primer amplification. The method was immunoSEQ multiplex PCR; TCRdb's version includes in-frame clones alone and lacks a portion of them. V and J calls and clone size are given by that table; D and trimming were obtained from the DNA. The sample yields about 88,000 clones, over 90% seen once. The CDR3 has 14 residues. Looked up from germline, CDR1 is SGHKS and CDR2 is YYEKEE (reference sequence). After removal of 4 bases from V and 6 bases from J, the junction contained 7 bases not matched to a gene.

The chain is built from TRBV5-5 and TRBJ1-1; TRBD1 matches at 9 bases. The sequencing input was peripheral blood. The sequence was collected from a man in his fifties or sixties with acute or convalescent COVID-19. DNA of the CDR3: TGTGCCAGCAGCGTGACAGGGGGAGAGGCTGAAGCTTTCTTT. Translated, it gives CASSVTGGEAEAFF.